The present entry profiles one T cell receptor (beta chain) with its context. In the original processing: Reference gene primer amplification yielded estimated nucleated cell counts. Profiling relied on immunoSEQ multiplex PCR, and the TCRdb table lists in-frame clones only, not all of them. V, J and clone size are those of that table, while D and trimming were read from the DNA. The table lists approximately 250,000 clones, about 86% of them singletons. These data are taken from a study of blood T cell repertoires in COVID-19. Study as a whole: The cDNA or gDNA used as material had been derived from T cells, B-cell-depleted T cells, or PBMCs.

V was clipped by 6 bases and J by 0 bases, with 11 bases between them. In germline, CDR1 is MNHEY, CDR2 SMNVEV (reference sequence). The CDR3 runs to 14 residues. This sequence joins TRBV27 and TRBJ2-5; weak D call: TRBD1 (6 bases). Sequencing used peripheral blood. The receptor was derived from a woman between 65 and 79 years old with COVID-19, enrolled during active disease. CDR3 DNA: TGTGCCAGCAGCCCGACAGGAGACCAAGAGACCCAGTACTTC. Protein sequence: CASSPTGDQETQYF.